This is a list of T cell receptor beta chains from one sample in a study of human T cells and chemical hapten exposure. TCRdb redid the calling of the RACE reads with MiXCR, one entry per CDR3 protein. This sample has tens of thousands of distinct CDR3 sequences; 3% to 4% occur once, and the top ten carry 5.6%. Material for sequencing was whole blood. Receptors were obtained from a human donor in good health. Some clones in this sample may be carry-over from other donors' samples. CDR3s include the opening cysteine and the closing phenylalanine or tryptophan. A D gene is named only where the DNA matches it firmly. Clone sizes are given selectively: once, few, many, or a class where the clone is expanded.

CDR3 protein	CDR3 DNA	CDR3 length	J gene	V gene	clone size	D gene
CASSPFTDTQYF	TGTGCCAGCAGCCCATTCACAGATACGCAGTATTTT	12	TRBJ2-3	TRBV11-2	many	NA
CASSQGPGGGAGNTIYF	TGCGCCAGCAGCCAAGGGCCCGGAGGCGGGGCTGGAAACACCATATATTTT	17	TRBJ1-3	TRBV4-1	many	NA
CASSLSSGLGAKNIQYF	TGTGCCAGCAGCTTATCTAGCGGGCTTGGTGCCAAAAACATTCAGTACTTC	17	TRBJ2-4	TRBV7-2	many	TRBD2
CASSRGQGRTGETQYF	TGTGCCAGCAGCCGGGGACAGGGGAGGACGGGAGAGACCCAGTACTTC	16	TRBJ2-5	TRBV11-2	many	TRBD1
CASSFRDSIDNEQFF	TGCGCCAGCAGCTTCCGGGACTCTATCGACAATGAGCAGTTCTTC	15	TRBJ2-1	TRBV5-1	few	NA
CASSQVPTGNYGYTF	TGTGCCAGCAGCCAAGTTCCGACAGGGAACTATGGCTACACCTTC	15	TRBJ1-2	TRBV3-1	few	TRBD1
CASSLHARQGIGEKLFF	TGTGCCAGCAGCCTACACGCCCGACAGGGGATCGGGGAAAAACTGTTTTTT	17	TRBJ1-4	TRBV7-2	many	TRBD1
CALGRDANEQFF	TGTGCCCTGGGCAGGGATGCTAATGAGCAGTTCTTC	12	TRBJ2-1	TRBV28	many	NA
CSVEDLPTVYTF	TGCAGCGTTGAAGATTTACCTACAGTCTACACCTTC	12	TRBJ1-2	TRBV29-1	medium-sized	NA
CSVVTSGGWHGETQYF	TGCAGCGTTGTTACTAGCGGGGGGTGGCATGGAGAGACCCAGTACTTC	16	TRBJ2-5	TRBV29-1	NA	TRBD2
CASSSPSPETSTDTQYF	TGTGCCAGCAGCTCCCCGTCTCCCGAGACTAGTACGGATACGCAGTATTTT	17	TRBJ2-3	TRBV7-8	many	NA
CASSIKSGTEYQPQHF	TGTGCCAGTAGTATTAAGTCCGGGACAGAGTATCAGCCCCAGCATTTT	16	TRBJ1-5	TRBV19	NA	TRBD1
CASSVDPDPTNYGYTF	TGTGCCAGCAGCGTAGATCCAGACCCAACTAACTATGGCTACACCTTC	16	TRBJ1-2	TRBV9	many	NA
CASSFIGREPRNEQFF	TGTGCCAGCAGTTTTATAGGGCGGGAGCCGAGGAATGAGCAGTTCTTC	16	TRBJ2-1	TRBV12-3/TRBV12-4	many	TRBD2
CASSSGWRPGETQYF	TGTGCCAGCAGTTCCGGGTGGAGGCCCGGAGAGACCCAGTACTTC	15	TRBJ2-5	TRBV7-9	many	NA
CSVRGGGGTEAFF	TGCAGCGTTAGGGGCGGAGGTGGCACTGAAGCTTTCTTT	13	TRBJ1-1	TRBV29-1	many	NA
CATQGVGRSSSYNEQFF	TGTGCCACCCAGGGGGTTGGGAGGAGTAGCTCCTACAATGAGCAGTTCTTC	17	TRBJ2-1	TRBV24-1	many	NA
CASSRGTQRETQYF	TGCGCCAGCAGCCGCGGGACCCAGAGAGAGACCCAGTACTTC	14	TRBJ2-5	TRBV4-1	many	NA
CASTEAGDLTDTQYF	TGTGCCAGCACCGAAGCGGGAGATTTGACAGATACGCAGTATTTT	15	TRBJ2-3	TRBV28	many	TRBD2
CASSLRGMLTDTQYF	TGTGCCAGCAGCTTAAGGGGCATGCTCACAGATACGCAGTATTTT	15	TRBJ2-3	TRBV7-2	many	NA
CASSLAGTGGVSYEQYF	TGCGCCAGCAGCTTGGCCGGGACAGGGGGCGTCTCCTACGAGCAGTACTTC	17	TRBJ2-7	TRBV5-1	few	TRBD1
CASSHRGSSYNSPLHF	TGTGCCAGCAGCCACAGGGGGTCGTCCTATAATTCACCCCTCCACTTT	16	TRBJ1-6	TRBV28	many	TRBD1
CASSLERTLNF	TGTGCCAGCAGCTTAGAGAGGACCCTAAATTTT	11	TRBJ1-3	TRBV7-2	NA	NA
CSVGRAFRNEQFF	TGCAGCGTCGGTAGGGCCTTCCGGAATGAGCAGTTCTTC	13	TRBJ2-1	TRBV29-1	many	NA
CAIRPGTGGYYGYTF	TGTGCCATCCGCCCAGGGACAGGGGGTTACTATGGCTACACCTTC	15	TRBJ1-2	TRBV6-5	many	TRBD1
CSARDSGGRTDTQYF	TGCAGTGCTAGAGATTCAGGGGGGCGGACAGATACGCAGTATTTT	15	TRBJ2-3	TRBV20-1	NA	NA
CSTSRQETQYF	TGTAGTACAAGTCGTCAGGAGACCCAGTACTTC	11	TRBJ2-5	TRBV6-5	many	NA
CASSLGPLPELFF	TGTGCCAGCAGTCTAGGACCTCTCCCGGAGCTGTTTTTT	13	TRBJ2-2	TRBV28	many	NA
CASSLRAGAFF	TGTGCCAGCAGTTTAAGGGCAGGAGCTTTCTTT	11	TRBJ1-1	TRBV28	few	NA
CSVDRGAVASDTQYF	TGCAGCGTTGACCGCGGAGCGGTTGCCTCAGATACGCAGTATTTT	15	TRBJ2-3	TRBV29-1	few	NA
CASSQEDRGTGEQFF	TGTGCCAGCAGCCAGGAAGACAGGGGTACTGGGGAGCAGTTCTTC	15	TRBJ2-1	TRBV4-2	many	TRBD1
CASSEGAGKTDTQYF	TGCGCCAGCAGTGAAGGAGCGGGGAAGACAGATACGCAGTATTTT	15	TRBJ2-3	TRBV10-1	few	TRBD2
CASSLGEGGNEKLFF	TGTGCCAGCAGCTTAGGCGAGGGCGGTAATGAAAAACTGTTTTTT	15	TRBJ1-4	TRBV7-9	NA	NA
CASRPSPAGTSYEQYF	TGCGCCAGCAGACCGAGCCCAGCGGGAACATCCTACGAGCAGTACTTC	16	TRBJ2-7	TRBV4-1	many	TRBD2
CASSPSSRNTEAFF	TGTGCCAGCTCACCCTCGAGCAGGAACACTGAAGCTTTCTTT	14	TRBJ1-1	TRBV18	many	NA
CASSSKARVTEAFF	TGTGCCAGCAGTTCTAAGGCCCGAGTGACTGAAGCTTTCTTT	14	TRBJ1-1	TRBV27	NA	NA
CAISESASARETQYF	TGTGCCATCAGTGAGTCTGCTAGCGCAAGAGAGACCCAGTACTTC	15	TRBJ2-5	TRBV10-3	many	NA
CASSTKPTSTDTQYF	TGTGCCAGCAGCACGAAACCAACTAGCACAGATACGCAGTATTTT	15	TRBJ2-3	TRBV7-8	many	NA
CASSLNLRGGAFF	TGTGCCAGCAGCCTTAACCTCAGGGGAGGCGCTTTCTTT	13	TRBJ1-1	TRBV21-1	many	NA
CASSSLTSGFTDTQYF	TGTGCCAGCAGTTCATTGACTAGCGGGTTCACAGATACGCAGTATTTT	16	TRBJ2-3	TRBV12-3/TRBV12-4	many	TRBD2
CASSLDRGTNEKLFF	TGTGCCAGCAGTCTTGACAGGGGCACTAATGAAAAACTGTTTTTT	15	TRBJ1-4	TRBV28	few	TRBD1
CASSATDVSRSPLHF	TGTGCCAGCAGTGCGACCGACGTTTCCCGTTCACCCCTCCACTTT	15	TRBJ1-6	TRBV6-6	many	NA
CASSFIGTGTEAFF	TGTGCCAGCAGCTTCATTGGGACAGGTACTGAAGCTTTCTTT	14	TRBJ1-1	TRBV7-2	many	TRBD1
CASSLDRQGSNEKLFF	TGCGCCAGCAGCTTGGATCGACAGGGATCGAATGAAAAACTGTTTTTT	16	TRBJ1-4	TRBV5-1	few	TRBD1
CASSPRERPTDTQYF	TGTGCCAGCAGTCCCAGGGAGCGCCCCACAGATACGCAGTATTTT	15	TRBJ2-3	TRBV12-3/TRBV12-4	many	NA
CASSLWGAATYEQYF	TGTGCCAGCAGTTTATGGGGTGCGGCTACCTACGAGCAGTACTTC	15	TRBJ2-7	TRBV28	many	NA
CASSQVSTGGYTF	TGCGCCAGCAGCCAAGTATCGACAGGGGGCTACACCTTC	13	TRBJ1-2	TRBV4-1	NA	TRBD1
CASSLGAGGGEQYF	TGTGCCAGCAGCTTAGGGGCGGGAGGAGGCGAGCAGTACTTC	14	TRBJ2-7	TRBV7-8	NA	TRBD2
CASSPSAGGSYEQYF	TGTGCCAGCAGCCCAAGTGCGGGGGGGTCCTACGAGCAGTACTTC	15	TRBJ2-7	TRBV7-2	many	TRBD2
CASSTQLAGGYNEQFF	TGTGCCAGCAGCACACAACTAGCGGGAGGGTACAATGAGCAGTTCTTC	16	TRBJ2-1	TRBV7-6	NA	TRBD2
CASSPTMTDTQYF	TGTGCCAGCTCACCGACAATGACAGATACGCAGTATTTT	13	TRBJ2-3	TRBV18	many	NA